The rows below give T cell receptor beta chains drawn from one sample of a study of naive and memory T cell subsets. TCRdb analysed the 5' RACE reads with MiXCR anew, one entry per CDR3 protein. Of 32,000 or so distinct CDR3 sequences listed, approximately 16% are singletons. Receptors were obtained from a female donor in good health. Both conserved end residues are part of each CDR3. The D gene is left open where the match is weak. Only some rows state a clone size, as once, few, many or a class for expanded clones.

clone size,D gene,V gene,J gene,CDR3 DNA,CDR3 protein
few,TRBD1,TRBV2,TRBJ1-1,TGTGCCAGCACCCGGACCGGGACAGGCCGGAACACTGAAGCTTTCTTT,CASTRTGTGRNTEAFF
few,.,TRBV20-1,TRBJ1-6,TGCAGTGCTAGAGAGCGGGATTCACCCCTCCACTTT,CSARERDSPLHF
few,TRBD2,TRBV10-2,TRBJ2-1,TGCGCCAGCAGTGGGTCTAGCGGGGCCCACAATGAGCAGTTCTTC,CASSGSSGAHNEQFF
.,TRBD1,TRBV20-1,TRBJ1-2,TGCAGTGCTAGGACAGGGGCGGTCTATGGCTACACCTTC,CSARTGAVYGYTF
few,.,TRBV5-8,TRBJ2-2,TGTGCCAGCAGCCGACACTTAGGGGAGCTGTTTTTT,CASSRHLGELFF
.,.,TRBV4-1,TRBJ2-7,TGCGCCAGCAGCCAAGATTGGCAGGAGACTTCCTACGAGCAGTACTTC,CASSQDWQETSYEQYF
.,.,TRBV13,TRBJ1-2,TGTGCCAGCAGGCCTCTGGGGACCAACTTGCATGGCTACACCTTC,CASRPLGTNLHGYTF
many,.,TRBV6-5,TRBJ2-5,TGTGCCAGCAGTAATGTACTGAGCGACGGGCAAGAGACCCAGTACTTC,CASSNVLSDGQETQYF
many,TRBD1,TRBV20-1,TRBJ1-2,TGCAGTGCTTCGTCTCCGGGACAGAGCCCTACTCGGGATGGCTACACCTTC,CSASSPGQSPTRDGYTF
many,TRBD1,TRBV5-1,TRBJ1-2,TGCGCCAGCAGCTTAGAACCGGGACAGGGGGGCTATGGCTACACCTTC,CASSLEPGQGGYGYTF
.,.,TRBV12-3/TRBV12-4,TRBJ2-7,TGTGCCAGCAGTTTACTTGGCAATTCCTACGAGCAGTACTTC,CASSLLGNSYEQYF
few,TRBD1,TRBV5-1,TRBJ1-4,TGCGCCAGCAGCCCGGGGACAGGGTATGAAAAACTGTTTTTT,CASSPGTGYEKLFF
.,TRBD2,TRBV7-2,TRBJ2-1,TGTGCCAGCAGCGCTCCAGTTAGGGAAAGTGGGCGGGGGGTCTACAATGAGCAGTTCTTC,CASSAPVRESGRGVYNEQFF
.,.,TRBV18,TRBJ1-2,TGTGCCAGCTCACCACGTGCGGGGGATGGCTACACCTTC,CASSPRAGDGYTF
.,.,TRBV20-1,TRBJ1-4,TGCAGTGGCAGACAGTGGGGAAAACTGTTTTTT,CSGRQWGKLFF
.,TRBD2,TRBV20-1,TRBJ2-7,TGCAGTGCTGGGACTAGCTGTACCTACGAGCAGTACTTC,CSAGTSCTYEQYF
few,TRBD2,TRBV12-3/TRBV12-4,TRBJ2-1,TGTGCCAGCTGTCGGGGGGTAGCCTGGGAGCAGTTCTTC,CASCRGVAWEQFF
.,.,TRBV5-1,TRBJ1-1,TGCGCCAGCAGCTTGCAACTGGTCACTGAAGCTTTCTTT,CASSLQLVTEAFF
few,.,TRBV20-1,TRBJ2-5,TGCAGTGCTAGTATGTTAGTGGGGTGGAGGCAAGAGACCCAGTACTTC,CSASMLVGWRQETQYF
.,.,TRBV6-2/TRBV6-3,TRBJ2-1,TGTGCCAGCAGCACCCTCTCCGGCGGGAATGAGCAGTTCTTC,CASSTLSGGNEQFF
few,.,TRBV29-1,TRBJ1-1,TGCAGCGTTGAGGTTTCCAATCTGGGAACTGAAGCTTTCTTT,CSVEVSNLGTEAFF
once,.,TRBV5-1,TRBJ2-3,TGCGCCAGCAGCTTGGATGGGGGAGATACGCAGTATTTT,CASSLDGGDTQYF
.,TRBD1,TRBV6-1,TRBJ1-1,TGTGCCAGCATTCAGGGGGGACGGCCCACTGAAGCTTTCTTT,CASIQGGRPTEAFF
many,TRBD1,TRBV18,TRBJ2-3,TGTGCCAGCTCACCTGCAGGGGGCCGCCCGACAGATACGCAGTATTTT,CASSPAGGRPTDTQYF
.,TRBD1,TRBV6-4,TRBJ2-7,TGTGCCAGCAGTGACCCGGGACAGGGGGCTCTCTGGGAGCAGTACTTC,CASSDPGQGALWEQYF
.,TRBD1,TRBV20-1,TRBJ1-6,TGCAGTGCTAGAGAAAAGACAGGGCGAAATTCACCCCTCCACTTT,CSAREKTGRNSPLHF
.,.,TRBV5-1,TRBJ2-7,TGCGCCAGCAGTGATCACGGGACGCGGCGCTACGAGCAGTACTTC,CASSDHGTRRYEQYF